A selection of T cell receptor beta chains follows, all from one sample in a study of Graves' ophthalmopathy and Graves' hyperthyroidism. TCRdb re-called the multiplex PCR reads through MiXCR, storing one row per CDR3 protein. The sample consists of around 470,000 distinct CDR3 sequences, roughly 14% of them appearing once. The specimen was blood. All receptors come from a woman in her thirties with Graves' ophthalmopathy. Each CDR3 is given with its conserved first and last residue. Each record gives: clone size, D gene, CDR3 length, V gene, J gene, CDR3 protein, CDR3 DNA. The D gene is left open where the match is weak. Size is stated for part of the rows, as once, few or many counts, or as a class when the clone is expanded.

clone size: many; D gene: .; CDR3 length: 17; V gene: TRBV7-2; J gene: TRBJ1-1; CDR3 protein: CASSLASWGVVGTEAFF; CDR3 DNA: TGTGCCAGCAGCTTAGCGTCTTGGGGGGTGGTTGGCACTGAAGCTTTCTTT
clone size: once; D gene: TRBD1; CDR3 length: 16; V gene: TRBV11-2; J gene: TRBJ1-6; CDR3 protein: CASSLDPTGGGSPLHF; CDR3 DNA: TGTGCCAGCAGCTTGGACCCGACAGGGGGCGGTTCACCCCTCCACTTT
clone size: many; D gene: TRBD1; CDR3 length: 13; V gene: TRBV12-3/TRBV12-4; J gene: TRBJ1-2; CDR3 protein: CASSVQGYYGYTF; CDR3 DNA: TGTGCCAGCAGTGTACAGGGGTACTATGGCTACACCTTC
clone size: many; D gene: .; CDR3 length: 14; V gene: TRBV24-1; J gene: TRBJ1-2; CDR3 protein: CATSDFEDSYGYTF; CDR3 DNA: TGTGCCACCAGTGATTTTGAGGACAGCTATGGCTACACCTTC
clone size: many; D gene: .; CDR3 length: 11; V gene: TRBV29-1; J gene: TRBJ1-2; CDR3 protein: CSANRGVSYTF; CDR3 DNA: TGCAGCGCAAACCGGGGGGTTTCCTACACCTTC
clone size: few; D gene: TRBD1; CDR3 length: 16; V gene: TRBV18; J gene: TRBJ1-1; CDR3 protein: CASSPQWGQGNTEAFF; CDR3 DNA: TGTGCCAGCTCTCCTCAGTGGGGACAGGGGAACACTGAAGCTTTCTTT
clone size: .; D gene: TRBD1; CDR3 length: 13; V gene: TRBV6-1; J gene: TRBJ1-1; CDR3 protein: CASRTTGTAEAFF; CDR3 DNA: TGTGCCAGCAGGACGACAGGGACCGCTGAAGCTTTCTTT
clone size: .; D gene: TRBD1; CDR3 length: 16; V gene: TRBV6-1; J gene: TRBJ1-5; CDR3 protein: CASRRTTGGIGQPQHF; CDR3 DNA: TGTGCCAGCAGGAGGACAACAGGGGGCATCGGTCAGCCCCAGCATTTT
clone size: many; D gene: TRBD2; CDR3 length: 16; V gene: TRBV5-1; J gene: TRBJ2-7; CDR3 protein: CASSLSSGGLSGEQYF; CDR3 DNA: TGCGCCAGCAGCTTGTCCAGCGGGGGGTTGTCCGGCGAGCAGTACTTC
clone size: .; D gene: .; CDR3 length: 13; V gene: TRBV20-1; J gene: TRBJ2-5; CDR3 protein: CSERAPNAETQYF; CDR3 DNA: TGCAGTGAAAGAGCCCCGAACGCGGAGACCCAGTACTTC
clone size: few; D gene: .; CDR3 length: 15; V gene: TRBV6-1; J gene: TRBJ2-7; CDR3 protein: CASTYSGTGKYEQYF; CDR3 DNA: TGTGCCAGCACATACAGCGGTACAGGGAAATACGAGCAGTACTTC